This TCR beta chain emerged from a study of control samples from healthy donors and cancer patients (TCRdb year 2020). As to this clone: Its specific antigen is unknown. No per-base quality is available; no much larger clone lies one base away.

Deletion took 6 bases off V and 4 bases off J, with a span of 19 bases between the germline ends. CDR3 length: 16 amino acids, cysteine to phenylalanine. Only the CDR3 portion is preserved as DNA: 48 bases, with reading frame beginning at the first base. CDR1 is given as LNHDA and CDR2 as SQIVND, both from the germline V gene (reference sequence). To prepare the library, the immunoSEQ multiplex PCR assay was applied. This immuneACCESS table, as held by TCRdb, lists in-frame sequences with V and J called but not all clones. Of the missing ones, under half trace to an unresolved V gene in checked studies; the others have no known cause. In this sample the table shows around 170,000 clones, 80% to 95% of which occur a single time. The ten largest account for 0.68% of the sample.

The origin of this receptor is a woman aged 30 to 39 in good health. Recombination joined TRBV19 with TRBJ2-1; possibly the D gene is TRBD1, per 6 matching bases. The sample taken for sequencing was blood. The DNA sequence follows: TGTGCCAGTAGCACCATTATGCGCGGACAGTACAATGAGCAGTTCTTC. Its translation reads: CASSTIMRGQYNEQFF.